This entry features one T cell receptor (beta chain) sequence. Assay: immunoSEQ multiplex PCR; the TCRdb copy retains only in-frame clones and omits some. The sample shows about 330,000 clones, 87% of them seen only once. This sample is drawn from a study of blood T cell repertoires in COVID-19. Study at large: Researchers got acute and convalescent COVID-19 samples from the United States, Italy and Spain. T cells, B-cell-depleted T cells, or PBMCs provided the cDNA or gDNA that served as material.

Recruits, aged roughly 18 to 95 years, lived in around 24 US areas. Donors in Cohort 3 who had recovered were those with two negative PCRs, healthcare professional clearance, or resolution of their symptoms. The receptor comes from a woman aged 25 to 39 who had recovered from COVID-19. Material: PBMCs or T cells enriched from blood (not recorded which).

CDR3 region: CASSLSWDRESGDTQYF. The CDR3, as DNA: TGTGCCAGCAGCTTGAGTTGGGACAGGGAATCGGGGGATACGCAGTATTTT. The V call is TRBV5-5, the J call TRBJ2-3, with 9 positions matching TRBD1. The V gene end was trimmed by 1 base and the J gene end by 6 bases; junction bases not matched to a gene: 12. The CDR3 is 17 amino acids. Germline V CDR1 and CDR2: SGHKS, YYEKEE (reference sequence). Variable domain in full (rest from reference TRBV5-5 and TRBJ2-3): DAGVTQSPTHLIKTRGQQVTLRCSPISGHKSVSWYQQVLGQGPQFIFQYYEKEERGRGNFPDRFSARQFPNYSSELNVNALLLGDSALYLCASSLSWDRESGDTQYFGPGTRLTVL.